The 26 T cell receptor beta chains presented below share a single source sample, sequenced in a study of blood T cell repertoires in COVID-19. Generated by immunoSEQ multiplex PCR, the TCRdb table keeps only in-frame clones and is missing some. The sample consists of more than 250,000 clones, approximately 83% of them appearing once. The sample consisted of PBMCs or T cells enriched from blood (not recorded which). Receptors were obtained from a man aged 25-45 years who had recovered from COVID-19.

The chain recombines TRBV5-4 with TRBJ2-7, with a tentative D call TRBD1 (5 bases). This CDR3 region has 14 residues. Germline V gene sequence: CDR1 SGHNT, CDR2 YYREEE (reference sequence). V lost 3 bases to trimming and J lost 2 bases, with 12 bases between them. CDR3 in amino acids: CASSSPAGPYEQYF. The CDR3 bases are TGTGCCAGCAGCTCCCCCGCAGGGCCCTACGAGCAGTACTTC.

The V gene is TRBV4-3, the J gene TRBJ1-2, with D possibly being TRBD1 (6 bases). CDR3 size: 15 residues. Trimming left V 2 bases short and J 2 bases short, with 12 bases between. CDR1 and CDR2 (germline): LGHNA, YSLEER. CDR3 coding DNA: TGCGCCAGCAGCCAACACACCAGGGGAAACTATGGCTACACCTTC. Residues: CASSQHTRGNYGYTF.

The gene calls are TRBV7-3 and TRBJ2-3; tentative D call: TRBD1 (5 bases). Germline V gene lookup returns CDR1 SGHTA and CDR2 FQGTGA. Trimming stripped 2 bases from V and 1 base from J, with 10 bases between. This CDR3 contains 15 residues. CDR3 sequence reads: CASSLFQGGTDTQYF. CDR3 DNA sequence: TGTGCCAGCAGCTTATTTCAGGGCGGCACAGATACGCAGTATTTT.

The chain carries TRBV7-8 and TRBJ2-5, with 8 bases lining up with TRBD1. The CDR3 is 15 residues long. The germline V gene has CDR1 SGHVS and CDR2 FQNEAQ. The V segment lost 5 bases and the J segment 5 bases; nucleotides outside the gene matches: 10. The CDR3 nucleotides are TGTGCCAGCAGCGCCGCACCAGGGGGCCGGGAGACCCAGTACTTC. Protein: CASSAAPGGRETQYF.

CDR3 nucleotides: TGTGCCAGCAGCTTAGACGAAGGGACAGAACTCTATGGCTACACCTTC. It codes for CASSLDEGTELYGYTF. J is TRBJ1-2 and V is TRBV11-2; 7 bases align to TRBD1. CDR3 length: 16 residues. The J segment lost 4 bases and the V segment lost 0 bases, leaving 8 bases of the junction unmatched. CDR1 and CDR2 (germline): SGHAT, FQNNGV. Filled out from reference TRBV11-2 and TRBJ1-2, the complete variable domain reads EAGVAQSPRYKIIEKRQSVAFWCNPISGHATLYWYQQILGQGPKLLIQFQNNGVVDDSQLPKDRFSAERLKGVDSTLKIQPAKLEDSAVYLCASSLDEGTELYGYTFGSGTRLTVV.

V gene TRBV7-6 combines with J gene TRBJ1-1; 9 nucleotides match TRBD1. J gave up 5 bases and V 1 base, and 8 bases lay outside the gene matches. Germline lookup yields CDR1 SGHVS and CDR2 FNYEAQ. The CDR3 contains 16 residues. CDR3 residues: CASSLVQGAFVTEAFF. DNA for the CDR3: TGTGCCAGCAGCTTAGTACAGGGGGCATTTGTGACTGAAGCTTTCTTT.

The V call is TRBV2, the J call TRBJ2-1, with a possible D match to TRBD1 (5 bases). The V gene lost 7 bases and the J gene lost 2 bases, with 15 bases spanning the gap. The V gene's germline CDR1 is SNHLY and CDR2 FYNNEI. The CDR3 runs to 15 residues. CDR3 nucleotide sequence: TGTGCCAGCAACTCCCAGGGAAGCACCTACAATGAGCAGTTCTTC. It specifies CASNSQGSTYNEQFF.

This chain's CDR3 is CASSLWDRPYYEQYF. CDR3 DNA sequence: TGTGCCAGCAGCTTGTGGGACAGGCCCTACTACGAGCAGTACTTC. This sequence joins TRBV5-6 and TRBJ2-7, with 8 bases identical to TRBD1. Germline V gives CDR1 SGHDT, CDR2 YYEEEE. V lost 1 base and J lost 3; bases outside the gene matches: 6. This CDR3 is 15 amino acids long. Together with reference TRBV5-6 and TRBJ2-7, the CDR3 gives the full variable domain: DAGVTQSPTHLIKTRGQQVTLRCSPKSGHDTVSWYQQALGQGPQFIFQYYEEEERQRGNFPDRFSGHQFPNYSSELNVNALLLGDSALYLCASSLWDRPYYEQYFGPGTRLTVT.

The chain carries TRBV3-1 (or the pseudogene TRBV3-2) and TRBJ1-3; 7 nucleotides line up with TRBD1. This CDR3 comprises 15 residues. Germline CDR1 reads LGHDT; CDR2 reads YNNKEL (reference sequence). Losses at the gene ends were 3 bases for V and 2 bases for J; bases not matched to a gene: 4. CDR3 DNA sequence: TGTGCCAGCAGCCACCCGACAGGGCCTGGAAACACCATATATTTT. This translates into CASSHPTGPGNTIYF.

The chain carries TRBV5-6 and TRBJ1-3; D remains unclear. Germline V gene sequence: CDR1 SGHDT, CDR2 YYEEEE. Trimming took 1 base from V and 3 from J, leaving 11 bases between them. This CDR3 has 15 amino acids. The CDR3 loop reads CASSLFRSHGNTIYF. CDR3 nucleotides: TGTGCCAGCAGCTTGTTCCGGAGTCATGGAAACACCATATATTTT. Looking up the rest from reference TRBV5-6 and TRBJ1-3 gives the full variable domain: DAGVTQSPTHLIKTRGQQVTLRCSPKSGHDTVSWYQQALGQGPQFIFQYYEEEERQRGNFPDRFSGHQFPNYSSELNVNALLLGDSALYLCASSLFRSHGNTIYFGEGSWLTVV.

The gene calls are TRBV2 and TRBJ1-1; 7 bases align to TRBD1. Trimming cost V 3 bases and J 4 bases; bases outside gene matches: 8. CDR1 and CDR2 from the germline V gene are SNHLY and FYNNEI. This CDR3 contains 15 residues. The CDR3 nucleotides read TGTGCCAGCAGTGAGACAGGGTTATCGAGCACTGAAGCTTTCTTT. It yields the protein CASSETGLSSTEAFF.

The CDR3 sequence: CASRAGPEETQYF. For the CDR3, the DNA is TGCGCCAGCAGGGCAGGCCCCGAAGAGACCCAGTACTTC. The chain carries TRBV5-1 and TRBJ2-5; D call uncertain. The CDR3 spans 13 residues. V was cut by 5 bases and J by 3 bases, with 11 bases left in between. From germline, CDR1 is SGHRS and CDR2 YFSETQ.

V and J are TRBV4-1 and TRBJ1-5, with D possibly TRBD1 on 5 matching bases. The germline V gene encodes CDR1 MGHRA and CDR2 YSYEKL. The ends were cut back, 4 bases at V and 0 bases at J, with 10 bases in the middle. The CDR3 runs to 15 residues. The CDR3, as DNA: TGCGCCAGCAGCCCAGGGTTTTATAGCAATCAGCCCCAGCATTTT. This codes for CASSPGFYSNQPQHF.

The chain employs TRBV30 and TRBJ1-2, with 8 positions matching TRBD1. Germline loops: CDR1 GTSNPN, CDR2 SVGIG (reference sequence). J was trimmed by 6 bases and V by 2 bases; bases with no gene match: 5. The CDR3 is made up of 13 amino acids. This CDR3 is CAWSITTGDGYTF. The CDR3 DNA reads TGTGCCTGGAGTATTACGACAGGGGATGGCTACACCTTC.

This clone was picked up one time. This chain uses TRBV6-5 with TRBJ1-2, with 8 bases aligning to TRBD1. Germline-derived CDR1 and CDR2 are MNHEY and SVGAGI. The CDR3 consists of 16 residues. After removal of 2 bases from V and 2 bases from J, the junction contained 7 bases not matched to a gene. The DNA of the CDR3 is TGTGCCAGCAGTTACGGGACAGGACATTCCAACTATGGCTACACCTTC. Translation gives CASSYGTGHSNYGYTF.

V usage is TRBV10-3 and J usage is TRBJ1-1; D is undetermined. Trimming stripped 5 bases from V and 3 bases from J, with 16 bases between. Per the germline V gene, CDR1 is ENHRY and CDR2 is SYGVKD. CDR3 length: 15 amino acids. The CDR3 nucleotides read TGTGCCATCAGTCAGACAATAGCGCGGGACACTGAAGCTTTCTTT. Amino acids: CAISQTIARDTEAFF.

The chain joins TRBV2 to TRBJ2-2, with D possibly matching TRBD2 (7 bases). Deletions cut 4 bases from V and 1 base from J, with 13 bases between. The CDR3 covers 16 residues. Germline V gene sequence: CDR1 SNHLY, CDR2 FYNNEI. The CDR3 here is CASSVGGAQNTGELFF. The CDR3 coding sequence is TGTGCCAGCAGTGTAGGGGGGGCCCAGAACACCGGGGAGCTGTTTTTT.

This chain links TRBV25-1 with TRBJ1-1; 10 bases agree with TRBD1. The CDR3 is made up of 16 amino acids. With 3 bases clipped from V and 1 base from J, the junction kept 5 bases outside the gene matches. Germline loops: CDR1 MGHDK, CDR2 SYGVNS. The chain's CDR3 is CASSDRTGGGNTEAFF. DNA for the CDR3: TGTGCCAGCAGTGACCGGACAGGGGGAGGGAACACTGAAGCTTTCTTT.

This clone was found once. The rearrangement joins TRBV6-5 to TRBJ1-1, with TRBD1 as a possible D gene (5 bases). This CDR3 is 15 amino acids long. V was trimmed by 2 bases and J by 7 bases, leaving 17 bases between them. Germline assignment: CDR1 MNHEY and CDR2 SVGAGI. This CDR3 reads CASSYPARRDFEAFF. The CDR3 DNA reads TGTGCCAGCAGTTACCCCGCCCGTAGGGACTTTGAAGCTTTCTTT.

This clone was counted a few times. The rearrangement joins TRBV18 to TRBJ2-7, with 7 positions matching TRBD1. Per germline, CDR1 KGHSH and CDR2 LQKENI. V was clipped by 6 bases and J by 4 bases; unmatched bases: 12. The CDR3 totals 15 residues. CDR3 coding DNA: TGTGCCAGCTCCCCCGACTCAGGGGGTTGGTACGAGCAGTACTTC. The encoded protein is CASSPDSGGWYEQYF.

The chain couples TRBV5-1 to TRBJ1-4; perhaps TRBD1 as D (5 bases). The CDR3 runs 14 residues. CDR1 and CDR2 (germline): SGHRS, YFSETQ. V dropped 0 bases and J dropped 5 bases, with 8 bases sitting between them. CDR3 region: CASSLGGENEKLFF. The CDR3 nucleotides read TGCGCCAGCAGCTTGGGGGGCGAGAATGAAAAACTGTTTTTT.

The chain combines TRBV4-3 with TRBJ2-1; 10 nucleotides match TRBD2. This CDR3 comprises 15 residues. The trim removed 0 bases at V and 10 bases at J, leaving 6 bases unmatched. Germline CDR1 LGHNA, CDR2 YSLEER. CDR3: CASSQDPQRGGEQFF. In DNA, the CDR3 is TGCGCCAGCAGCCAAGATCCCCAGCGGGGGGGCGAGCAGTTCTTC.

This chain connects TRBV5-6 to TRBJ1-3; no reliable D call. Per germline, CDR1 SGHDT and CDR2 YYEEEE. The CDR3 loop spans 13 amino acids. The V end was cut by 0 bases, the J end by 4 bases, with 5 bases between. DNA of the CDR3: TGTGCCAGCAGCTTGGTAGAGGGAAACACCATATATTTT. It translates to CASSLVEGNTIYF.

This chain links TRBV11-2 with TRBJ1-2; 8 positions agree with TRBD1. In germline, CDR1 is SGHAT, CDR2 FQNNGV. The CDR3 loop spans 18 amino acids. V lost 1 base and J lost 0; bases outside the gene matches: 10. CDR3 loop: CASSLGEIGQGPNYGYTF. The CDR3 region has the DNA TGTGCCAGCAGCTTAGGTGAAATCGGACAGGGCCCTAACTATGGCTACACCTTC.

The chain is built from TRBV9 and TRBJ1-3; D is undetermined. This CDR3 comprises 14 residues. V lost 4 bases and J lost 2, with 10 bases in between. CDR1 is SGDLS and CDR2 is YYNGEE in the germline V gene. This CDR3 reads CASSPPSTGNTIYF. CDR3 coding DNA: TGTGCCAGCAGCCCCCCTTCTACTGGAAACACCATATATTTT.

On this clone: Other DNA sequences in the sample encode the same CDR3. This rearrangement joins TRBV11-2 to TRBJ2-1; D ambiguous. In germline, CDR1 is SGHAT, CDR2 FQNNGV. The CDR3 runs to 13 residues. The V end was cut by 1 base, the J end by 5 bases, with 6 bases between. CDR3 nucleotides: TGTGCCAGCAGCTTAGGGCTCAACAATGAGCAGTTCTTC. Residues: CASSLGLNNEQFF.